The 6 T cell receptor beta chains below were found in one sample sequenced in a study of blood T cell repertoires in COVID-19. The data were produced by immunoSEQ multiplex PCR, yet TCRdb's version contains in-frame clones alone and is incomplete. Of approximately 250,000 clones in the sample, under 90% were seen once. Sequenced material: peripheral blood. These receptors were collected from a human donor in a cohort sampled during active COVID-19.

The chain couples TRBV27 to TRBJ1-2; TRBD1 is a possible D gene (5 bases). Germline values: CDR1 MNHEY, CDR2 SMNVEV (reference sequence). The CDR3 is made up of 12 amino acids. V lost 5 bases and J lost 8, with 12 bases in between. As DNA, the CDR3 is TGTGCCAGCAGTCCAGGGTTAGGCGGCTACACCTTC. Residues: CASSPGLGGYTF.

This chain joins TRBV20-1 and TRBJ2-7, with D maybe TRBD2 (6 bases). Trimming took off 6 bases at V and 3 bases at J, with 18 bases between the two ends. Germline V gene lookup returns CDR1 DFQATT and CDR2 SNEGSKA (reference sequence). The CDR3 covers 14 residues. The CDR3 DNA sequence: TGCAGTGCCAGTGCTCGGGACTTTGTCTACGAGCAGTACTTC. This translates into CSASARDFVYEQYF.

This clone was found once. The chain employs TRBV25-1 and TRBJ2-5; possible D gene TRBD2, 5 bases. The germline gives CDR1 MGHDK, CDR2 SYGVNS. V was cut by 3 bases and J by 2 bases, with 13 bases left in between. This CDR3 has 15 amino acids. The CDR3 nucleotides read TGTGCCAGCAGTGAGTGGCTAGCAGAACAAGAGACCCAGTACTTC. Translating gives CASSEWLAEQETQYF.

This chain connects TRBV10-3 to TRBJ1-1, with 7 bases matching TRBD1. CDR1 is ENHRY and CDR2 is SYGVKD in the germline V gene. Losses at the gene ends were 4 bases for V and 1 base for J; bases not matched to a gene: 3. The CDR3 runs 14 residues. In DNA form, the CDR3 reads TGTGCCATCAGTGCGGGACAGCAGAACACTGAAGCTTTCTTT. Translating gives CAISAGQQNTEAFF.

The chain joins TRBV3-1 (or the pseudogene TRBV3-2) to TRBJ2-5; 7 bases map to TRBD1. Germline loops: CDR1 LGHDT, CDR2 YNNKEL (reference sequence). The length of the CDR3 is 13 residues. The ends lost 4 bases at V and 4 bases at J; junction bases unmatched: 3. The CDR3 DNA is TGTGCCAGCAGCCCAACAGGGGCAGAGACCCAGTACTTC. Translation gives CASSPTGAETQYF.

This rearrangement joins TRBV3-1 (or the pseudogene TRBV3-2) to TRBJ2-2, with D tentatively TRBD1 (5 bases). Germline CDR1 and CDR2: LGHDT and YNNKEL (reference sequence). This CDR3 spans 15 amino acids. The V and J ends lost 4 bases and 6 bases respectively, with 15 bases between them. The CDR3 sequence: CASSRRQTDAGELFF. The CDR3 nucleotides are TGTGCCAGCAGCCGAAGACAGACTGACGCCGGGGAGCTGTTTTTT.